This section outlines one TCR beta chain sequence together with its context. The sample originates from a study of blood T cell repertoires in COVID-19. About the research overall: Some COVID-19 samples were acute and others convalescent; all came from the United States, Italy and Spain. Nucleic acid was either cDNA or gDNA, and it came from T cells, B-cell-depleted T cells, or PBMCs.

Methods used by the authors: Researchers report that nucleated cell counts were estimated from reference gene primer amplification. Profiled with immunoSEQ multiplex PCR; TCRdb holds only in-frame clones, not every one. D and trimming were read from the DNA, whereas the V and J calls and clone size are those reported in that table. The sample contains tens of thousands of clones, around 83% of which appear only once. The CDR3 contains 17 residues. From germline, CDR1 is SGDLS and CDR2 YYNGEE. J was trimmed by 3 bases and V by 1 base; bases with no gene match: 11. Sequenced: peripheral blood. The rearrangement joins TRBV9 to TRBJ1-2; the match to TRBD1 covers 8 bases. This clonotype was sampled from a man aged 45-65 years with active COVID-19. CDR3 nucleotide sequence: TGTGCCAGCAGCGTAACCCCTGAGACAGGGGATGACTATGGCTACACCTTC. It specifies CASSVTPETGDDYGYTF.